The 5 T cell receptor beta chains below come from one sample, sequenced in a study of shared clonotypes between healthy human individuals. This table comes from immunoSEQ multiplex PCR, and its TCRdb copy is limited to in-frame clones, with some not included. The data show around 2.1 million clones, almost 96% seen once. Sequenced input: naive CD4+ T cells sorted from blood. Subset described: CD45RA+ positively selected. These TCRs come from a young man in good health.

Concerning this clone: The same CDR3 arises from other DNA sequences in this sample as well. The chain is built from TRBV18 and TRBJ2-3; D is perhaps TRBD1 (5 bases). The CDR3 sequence is 15 residues long. The V gene's germline CDR1 is KGHSH and CDR2 LQKENI. The V end was cut by 3 bases, the J end by 0 bases, with 10 bases between. In DNA, the CDR3 is TGTGCCAGCTCACCGGGTGGGGCGAGCACAGATACGCAGTATTTT. Amino acids: CASSPGGASTDTQYF. Variable domain in full (rest from reference TRBV18 and TRBJ2-3): NAGVMQNPRHLVRRRGQEARLRCSPMKGHSHVYWYRQLPEEGLKFMVYLQKENIIDESGMPKERFSAEFPKEGPSILRIQQVVRGDSAAYFCASSPGGASTDTQYFGPGTRLTVL.

This clone was found once. Additional DNA sequences in this sample encode the identical CDR3. The chain carries TRBV7-2 and TRBJ2-5; maybe TRBD1 (6 bases). Germline V gene sequence: CDR1 SGHTA, CDR2 FQGNSA. Trimming removed 1 base at V and 4 bases at J, with 7 bases between. The CDR3 is 13 amino acids. The CDR3 DNA reads TGTGCCAGCAGCTTAGGACAGGTAGAGACCCAGTACTTC. This gives the protein CASSLGQVETQYF.

J is TRBJ2-2 and V is TRBV6-4; D is unresolved. Trimming cost V 5 bases and J 3 bases, with 19 bases left between them. The CDR3 runs to 17 residues. The germline V gene has CDR1 MRHNA and CDR2 SNTAGT. As DNA, the CDR3 is TGTGCCAGCAGTCGCCCCGGGCCCCGAAATGACACCGGGGAGCTGTTTTTT. It codes for CASSRPGPRNDTGELFF.

As for this clone: Distinct nucleotide sequences in the sample also encode this CDR3. This chain joins TRBV5-1 and TRBJ2-1; D is uncertain. V lost 0 bases, J lost 3 bases, and 4 bases lay in between. The CDR3 consists of 13 residues. Germline values: CDR1 SGHRS, CDR2 YFSETQ. CDR3 nucleotide sequence: TGCGCCAGCAGCTTGGGAAACTACAATGAGCAGTTCTTC. Residues: CASSLGNYNEQFF. Together with reference TRBV5-1 and TRBJ2-1, the CDR3 gives the full variable domain: KAGVTQTPRYLIKTRGQQVTLSCSPISGHRSVSWYQQTPGQGLQFLFEYFSETQRNKGNFPGRFSGRQFSNSRSEMNVSTLELGDSALYLCASSLGNYNEQFFGPGTRLTVL.

J is TRBJ2-1 and V is TRBV7-2, with 9 nucleotides matching TRBD2. Trimming cost V 2 bases and J 7 bases; bases outside gene matches: 6. The CDR3 covers 15 residues. CDR1 and CDR2 from the germline V gene are SGHTA and FQGNSA. The CDR3 nucleotides read TGTGCCAGCAGCTTAAGGGCGGGAGGGTCGAATGAGCAGTTCTTC. Translating it yields CASSLRAGGSNEQFF.